The T cell receptor beta chain described here comes from a study of blood T cells in healthy people across ages. Samples each yielded at least 6 micrograms of total RNA. Then a second PCR, running roughly 7 to 11 cycles, was carried out with a sample-barcoded 5' primer and a J-beta primer mix. TCRdb redid the calling of the 5' RACE reads with MiXCR, one entry per CDR3 protein. The sample records hundreds of thousands of distinct CDR3 sequences, 21% being singletons. CDR3 length equals 11 residues. The ends were cut back, 9 bases at V and 8 bases at J, with 13 bases in the middle. Germline V gene lookup returns CDR1 LNHDA and CDR2 SQIVND (reference sequence). This clonotype occurred many times.

Specimen: blood. This receptor was identified in a man in his 70s in good health. V usage is TRBV19 and J usage is TRBJ1-2; D remains ambiguous. The CDR3 here is CASIGVRGYTF. The CDR3 DNA sequence: TGTGCCAGCATCGGGGTTCGCGGCTACACCTTC.